The present TCR beta chain was sequenced within a study of shared clonotypes between healthy human individuals. At the level of the study: Researchers assigned three CD4 naive, three CD4 memory, two CD8 naive and one CD8 memory plate to each donor.

Replicate sorted-subset PCRs were loaded with around 0.2 ug DNA, 25,000 to 30,000 T cell genomes. TCRdb's table, derived via immunoSEQ multiplex PCR, lists solely in-frame clones and lacks some. Of 2 million to 2.5 million clones listed, 85% to 95% were seen once; the top ten hold 0.1% to 0.15%. Study outcomes and limitations: What limited the represented genetic and exposure-history diversity was the small number of donors. It was the non-shared clonotypes that had lower generation probabilities than clonotypes shared by all four donors.

About this clone itself: As yet, its antigen is unknown. An end of the junction differs from the germline gene, which may be a read error.

Germline V gene lookup returns CDR1 SSHAT and CDR2 FNYEAQ (reference sequence). This CDR3 spans 16 amino acids. The J gene is TRBJ2-5, the V gene TRBV7-7; D may be TRBD1 or TRBD2 (5 bases each). Sequencing was performed on naive CD4+ T cells sorted from blood. Sample subset: CD45RA+ positively selected. This receptor was taken from a young man in good health. The CDR3 sequence: CASSPGTLPYQETQYF. DNA of the CDR3: TGTGCTAGCAGCCCAGGGACGCTACCGTACCAAGAGACCCAGTACTTC.